What follows describes a single TCR beta chain. As yet, its antigen is unknown. The data belong to a study of shared clonotypes between healthy human individuals. In the study overall: A couple of women and a few men aged 18 to 49 served as donors. Study conclusions and caveats: Shared clonotypes across all four donors exceeded non-shared ones in generation probability. Sequencing depth was predicted to influence how clonotypes are shared among donors.

An assay was performed, and its level was deep. Using immunoSEQ multiplex PCR, the repertoire was profiled, and TCRdb retains in-frame clones only, with some absent. Of about 380,000 clones listed, 90% to 98% were seen once; the top ten hold less than 0.35%. With 6 bases clipped from V and 0 bases from J, the junction kept 11 bases outside the gene matches. Germline V gene data show CDR1 as SEHNR and CDR2 as FQNEAQ (reference sequence). This CDR3 contains 17 residues. The rearrangement joins TRBV7-9 to TRBJ2-1, with TRBD1 identical over 7 bases. This clonotype originated in a man aged 25-40 years in good health. Sequenced: memory CD8+ T cells sorted from blood. Subset of the sample: CD45RO+ cells pooled with CCR7-negative TemRA cells. CDR3 coding DNA: TGTGCCAGCAGTACATTCTACAGGGGCAGCTCCTACAATGAGCAGTTCTTC. Translation gives CASSTFYRGSSYNEQFF.